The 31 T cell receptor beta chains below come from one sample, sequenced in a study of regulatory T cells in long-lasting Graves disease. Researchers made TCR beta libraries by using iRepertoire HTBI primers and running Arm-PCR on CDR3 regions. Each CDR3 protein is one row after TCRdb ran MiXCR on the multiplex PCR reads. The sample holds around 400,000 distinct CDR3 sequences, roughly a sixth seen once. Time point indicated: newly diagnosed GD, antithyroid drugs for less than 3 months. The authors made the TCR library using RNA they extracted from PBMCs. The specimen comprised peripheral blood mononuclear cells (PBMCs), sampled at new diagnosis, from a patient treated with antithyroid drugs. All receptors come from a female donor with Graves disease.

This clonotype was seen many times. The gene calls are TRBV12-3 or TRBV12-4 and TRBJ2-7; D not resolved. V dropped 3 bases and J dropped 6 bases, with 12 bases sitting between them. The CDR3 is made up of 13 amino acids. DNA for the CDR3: TGTGCCAGCAGTTTTCGCTACACCACCGAGCAGTACTTC. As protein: CASSFRYTTEQYF.

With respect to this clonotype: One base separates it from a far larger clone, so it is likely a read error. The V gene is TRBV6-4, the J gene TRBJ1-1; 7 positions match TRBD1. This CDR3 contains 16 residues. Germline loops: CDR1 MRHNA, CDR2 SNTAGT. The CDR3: CTSSALGQSKNTEAFF. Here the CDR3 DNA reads TGTACCAGCAGTGCTTTGGGACAGTCGAAGAACACTGAAGCTTTCTTT.

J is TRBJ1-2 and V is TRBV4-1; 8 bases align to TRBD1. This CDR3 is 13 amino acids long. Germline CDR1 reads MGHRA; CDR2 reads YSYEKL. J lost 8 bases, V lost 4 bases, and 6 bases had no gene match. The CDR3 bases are TGCGCCAGCAGCCCCCCAGGGGGCGCAGGCTACACCTTC. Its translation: CASSPPGGAGYTF.

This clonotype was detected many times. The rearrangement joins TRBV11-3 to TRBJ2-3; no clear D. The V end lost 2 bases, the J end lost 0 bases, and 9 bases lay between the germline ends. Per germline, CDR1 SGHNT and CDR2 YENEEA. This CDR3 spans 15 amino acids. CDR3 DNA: TGTGCCAGCAGCTTATCCGGACCCAGCACAGATACGCAGTATTTT. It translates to CASSLSGPSTDTQYF.

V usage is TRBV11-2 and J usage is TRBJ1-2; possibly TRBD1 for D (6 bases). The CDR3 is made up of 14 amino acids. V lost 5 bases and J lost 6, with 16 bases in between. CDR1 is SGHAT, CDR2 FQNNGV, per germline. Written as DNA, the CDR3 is TGTGCCAGCAGCCCCCCAGGGGTTTCGCATGGCTACACCTTC. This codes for CASSPPGVSHGYTF.

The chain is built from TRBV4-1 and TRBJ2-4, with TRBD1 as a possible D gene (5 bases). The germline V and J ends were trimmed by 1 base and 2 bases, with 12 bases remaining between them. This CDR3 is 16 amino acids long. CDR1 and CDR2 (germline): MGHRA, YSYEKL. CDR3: CASSQGRQSTKNIQYF. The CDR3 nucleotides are TGCGCCAGCAGCCAAGGGAGACAGTCAACCAAAAACATTCAGTACTTC.

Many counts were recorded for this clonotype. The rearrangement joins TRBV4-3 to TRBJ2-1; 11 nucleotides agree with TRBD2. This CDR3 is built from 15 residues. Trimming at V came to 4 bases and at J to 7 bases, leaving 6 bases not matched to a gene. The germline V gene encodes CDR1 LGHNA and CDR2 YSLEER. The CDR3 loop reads CASSRGASGRNEQFF. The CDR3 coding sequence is TGCGCCAGCAGCCGTGGGGCTAGCGGGAGGAATGAGCAGTTCTTC.

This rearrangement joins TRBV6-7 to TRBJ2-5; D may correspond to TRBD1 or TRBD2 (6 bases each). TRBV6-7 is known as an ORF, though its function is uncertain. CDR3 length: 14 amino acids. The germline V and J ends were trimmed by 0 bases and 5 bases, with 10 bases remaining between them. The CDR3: CASSYSRGLETQYF. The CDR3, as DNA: TGTGCCAGCAGTTACTCCCGGGGGCTGGAGACCCAGTACTTC.

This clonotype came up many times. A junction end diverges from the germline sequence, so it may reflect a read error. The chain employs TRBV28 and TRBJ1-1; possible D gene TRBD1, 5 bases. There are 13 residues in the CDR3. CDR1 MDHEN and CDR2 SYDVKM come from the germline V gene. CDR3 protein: CASSLSRDSEAFF. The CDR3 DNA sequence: TGTGCCAGCAGCTTATCACGGGACTCTGAAGCTTTCTTT.

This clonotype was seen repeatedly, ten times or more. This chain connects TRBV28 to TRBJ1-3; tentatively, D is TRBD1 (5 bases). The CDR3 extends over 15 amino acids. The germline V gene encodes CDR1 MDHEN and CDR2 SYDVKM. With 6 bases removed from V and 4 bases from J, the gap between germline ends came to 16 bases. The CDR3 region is CASRGQGEAGNTIYF. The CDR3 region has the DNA TGTGCCAGCAGGGGTCAAGGGGAGGCCGGAAACACCATATATTTT.

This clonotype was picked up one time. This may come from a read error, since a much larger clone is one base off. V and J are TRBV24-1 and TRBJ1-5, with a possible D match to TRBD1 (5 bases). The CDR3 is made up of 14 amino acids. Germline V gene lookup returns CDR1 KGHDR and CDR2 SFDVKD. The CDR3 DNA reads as TGTGCCACCAGTCTAGCAGGGCCCAATCAGCCCCAGCGTTTT. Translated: CATSLAGPNQPQRF.

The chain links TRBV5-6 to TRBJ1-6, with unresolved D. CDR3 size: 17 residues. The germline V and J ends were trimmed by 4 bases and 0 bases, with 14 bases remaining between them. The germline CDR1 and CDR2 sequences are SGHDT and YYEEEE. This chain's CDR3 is CASSLIHTLSYNSPLHF. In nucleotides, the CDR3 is TGTGCCAGCAGCCTGATTCACACACTCTCCTATAATTCACCCCTCCACTTT. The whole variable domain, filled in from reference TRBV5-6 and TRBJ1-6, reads DAGVTQSPTHLIKTRGQQVTLRCSPKSGHDTVSWYQQALGQGPQFIFQYYEEEERQRGNFPDRFSGHQFPNYSSELNVNALLLGDSALYLCASSLIHTLSYNSPLHFGNGTRLTVT.

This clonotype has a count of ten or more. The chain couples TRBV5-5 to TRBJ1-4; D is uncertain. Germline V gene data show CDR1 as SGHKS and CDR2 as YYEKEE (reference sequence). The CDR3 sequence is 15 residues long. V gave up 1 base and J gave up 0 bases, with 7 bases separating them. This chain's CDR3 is CASSLLPATNEKLFF. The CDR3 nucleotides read TGTGCCAGCAGCTTGCTCCCGGCAACTAATGAAAAACTGTTTTTT.

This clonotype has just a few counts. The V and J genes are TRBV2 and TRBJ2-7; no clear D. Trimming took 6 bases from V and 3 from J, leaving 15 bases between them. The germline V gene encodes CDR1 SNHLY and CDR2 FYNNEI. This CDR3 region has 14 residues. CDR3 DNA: TGTGCCAGCAGGGCGGAACTACAGAACTACGAGCAGTACTTC. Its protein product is CASRAELQNYEQYF.

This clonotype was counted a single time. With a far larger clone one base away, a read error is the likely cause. CDR3 coding DNA: TGTGCCATCAGTTTGTACTTCACCAGAGGGGAAAAACTGTTTTTT. Translation gives CAISLYFTRGEKLFF. The chain is built from TRBV10-3 and TRBJ1-4; D is ambiguous. Trimming stripped 5 bases from V and 8 bases from J, with 18 bases between. Germline lookup yields CDR1 ENHRY and CDR2 SYGVKD. This CDR3 is 15 amino acids long.

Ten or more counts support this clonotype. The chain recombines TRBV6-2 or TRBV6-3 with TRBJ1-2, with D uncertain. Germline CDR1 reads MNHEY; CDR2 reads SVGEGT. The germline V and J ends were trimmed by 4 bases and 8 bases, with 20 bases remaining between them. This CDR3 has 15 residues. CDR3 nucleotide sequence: TGTGCCAGCAGTTGGGGTCCGGACGTCTTAGAGGGCTACACCTTC. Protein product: CASSWGPDVLEGYTF.

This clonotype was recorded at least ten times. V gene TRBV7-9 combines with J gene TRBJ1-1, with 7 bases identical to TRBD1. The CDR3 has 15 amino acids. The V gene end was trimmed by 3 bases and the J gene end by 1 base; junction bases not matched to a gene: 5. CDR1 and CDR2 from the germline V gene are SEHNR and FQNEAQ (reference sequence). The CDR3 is CASSFYRGWNTEAFF. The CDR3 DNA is TGTGCCAGCAGCTTCTACAGGGGTTGGAACACTGAAGCTTTCTTT.

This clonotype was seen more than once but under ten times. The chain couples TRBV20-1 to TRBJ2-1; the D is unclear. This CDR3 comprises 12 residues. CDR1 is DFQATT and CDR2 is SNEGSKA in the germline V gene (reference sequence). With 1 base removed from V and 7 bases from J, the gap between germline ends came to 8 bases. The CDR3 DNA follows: TGCAGTGCTAGAGCCAGTGCTAATGAGCAGTTCTTC. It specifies CSARASANEQFF.

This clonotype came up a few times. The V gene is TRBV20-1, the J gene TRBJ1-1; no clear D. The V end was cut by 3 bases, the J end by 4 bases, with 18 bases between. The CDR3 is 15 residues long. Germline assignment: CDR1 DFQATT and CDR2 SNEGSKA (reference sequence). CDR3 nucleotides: TGCAGTGCTAGGATTGATGGGGAGGCGGGCACTGAAGCTTTCTTT. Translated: CSARIDGEAGTEAFF.

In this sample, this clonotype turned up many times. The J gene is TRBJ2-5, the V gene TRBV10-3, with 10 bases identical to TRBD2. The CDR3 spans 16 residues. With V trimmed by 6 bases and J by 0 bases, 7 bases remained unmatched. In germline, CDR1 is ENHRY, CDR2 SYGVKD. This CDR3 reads CAISPAGLADQETQYF. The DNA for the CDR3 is TGTGCCATCAGCCCCGCCGGACTAGCGGACCAAGAGACCCAGTACTTC.

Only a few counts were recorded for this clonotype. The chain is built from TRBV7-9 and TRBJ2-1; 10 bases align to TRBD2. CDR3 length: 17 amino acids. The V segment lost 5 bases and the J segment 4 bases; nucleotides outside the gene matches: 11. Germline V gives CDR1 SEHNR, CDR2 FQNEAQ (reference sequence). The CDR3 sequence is CASSPTISGRTYNEQFF. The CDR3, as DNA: TGTGCCAGCAGCCCAACAATTAGCGGGAGGACTTACAATGAGCAGTTCTTC.

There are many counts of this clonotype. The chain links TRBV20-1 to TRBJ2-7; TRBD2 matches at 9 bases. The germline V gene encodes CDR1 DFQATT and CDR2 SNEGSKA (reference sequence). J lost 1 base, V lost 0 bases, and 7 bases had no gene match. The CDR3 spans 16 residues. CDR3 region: CSARDSRLAVSYEQYF. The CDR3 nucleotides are TGCAGTGCTAGAGATTCGCGACTAGCGGTATCCTACGAGCAGTACTTC.

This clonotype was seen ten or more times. CDR3 coding DNA: TGCGCCAGCAGCTTACGGACTAGCGGAGGTAGCACAGATACGCAGTATTTT. It is translated as CASSLRTSGGSTDTQYF. The chain is built from TRBV5-1 and TRBJ2-3, with TRBD2 identical over 10 bases. Losses at the gene ends were 2 bases for V and 0 bases for J; bases not matched to a gene: 6. Germline V CDR1 and CDR2: SGHRS, YFSETQ. The CDR3 loop spans 17 amino acids.

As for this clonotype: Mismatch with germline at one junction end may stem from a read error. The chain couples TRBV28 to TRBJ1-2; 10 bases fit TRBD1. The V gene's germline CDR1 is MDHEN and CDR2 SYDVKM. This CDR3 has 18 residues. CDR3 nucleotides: TGCGCCAGCAGCCATTCAGGGGACAGGGGACAAGCAAACTATGGCTACACCTTC. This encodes CASSHSGDRGQANYGYTF.

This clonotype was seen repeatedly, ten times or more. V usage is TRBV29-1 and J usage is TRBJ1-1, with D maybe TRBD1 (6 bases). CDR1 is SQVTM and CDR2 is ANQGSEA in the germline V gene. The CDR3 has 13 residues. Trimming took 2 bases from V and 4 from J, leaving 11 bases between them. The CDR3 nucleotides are TGCAGCGTTGAATCGGGGGCTGGCACTGAAGCTTTCTTT. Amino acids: CSVESGAGTEAFF.

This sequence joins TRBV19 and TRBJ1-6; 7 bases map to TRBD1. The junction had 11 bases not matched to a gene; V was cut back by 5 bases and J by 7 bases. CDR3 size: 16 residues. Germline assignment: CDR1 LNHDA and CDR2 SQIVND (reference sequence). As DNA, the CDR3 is TGTGCCAGTAGTCTCTACGTGGGGACAGCCAATTCACCCCTCCACTTT. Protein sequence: CASSLYVGTANSPLHF.

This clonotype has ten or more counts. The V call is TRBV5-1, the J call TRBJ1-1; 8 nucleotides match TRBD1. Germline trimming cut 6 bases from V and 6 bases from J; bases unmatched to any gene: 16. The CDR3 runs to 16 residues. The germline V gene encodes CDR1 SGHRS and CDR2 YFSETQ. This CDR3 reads CASTAAPGQGRAEAFF. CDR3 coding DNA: TGCGCCAGCACAGCGGCCCCAGGACAGGGTAGGGCTGAAGCTTTCTTT.

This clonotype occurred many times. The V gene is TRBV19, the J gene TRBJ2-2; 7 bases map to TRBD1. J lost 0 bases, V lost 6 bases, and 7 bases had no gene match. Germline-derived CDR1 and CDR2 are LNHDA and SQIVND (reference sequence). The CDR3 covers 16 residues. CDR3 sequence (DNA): TGTGCCAGTAGCAGATCCGGGACAGCGAACACCGGGGAGCTGTTTTTT. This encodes CASSRSGTANTGELFF.

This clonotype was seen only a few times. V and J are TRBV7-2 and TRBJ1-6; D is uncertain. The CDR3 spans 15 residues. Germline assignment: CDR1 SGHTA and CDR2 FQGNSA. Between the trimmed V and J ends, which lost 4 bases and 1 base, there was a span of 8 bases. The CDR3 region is CASSSHRSYNSPLHF. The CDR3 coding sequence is TGTGCCAGCAGCTCTCATAGGTCCTATAATTCACCCCTCCACTTT.

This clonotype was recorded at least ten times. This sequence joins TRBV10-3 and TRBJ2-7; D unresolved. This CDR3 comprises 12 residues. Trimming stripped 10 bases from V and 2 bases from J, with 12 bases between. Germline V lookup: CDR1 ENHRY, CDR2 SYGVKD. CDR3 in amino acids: CATQDLTYEQYF. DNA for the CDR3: TGTGCCACCCAGGACCTAACCTACGAGCAGTACTTC.

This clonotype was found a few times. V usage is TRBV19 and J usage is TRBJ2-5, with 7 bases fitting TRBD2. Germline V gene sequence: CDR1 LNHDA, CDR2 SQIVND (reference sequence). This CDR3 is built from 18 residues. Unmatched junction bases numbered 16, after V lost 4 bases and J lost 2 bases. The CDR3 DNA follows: TGTGCCAGTAGTACTGGACCACTTCGGCTAGCGGCTCAAGAGACCCAGTACTTC. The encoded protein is CASSTGPLRLAAQETQYF.